This T cell receptor beta chain was found in a study of human CD8 memory T cell subsets. Sequencing libraries of TCR beta were made by UMI-labeled 5' RACE. Using the 5' RACE reads, TCRdb records one entry per CDR3 protein without DNA. The clone table shows around 10,000 distinct CDR3 sequences, with the ten largest holding around 19%. With exhausted-like traits, TPEX cells were early memory CD8+ T cells that were CCR7+ PD-1+ TIGIT+. Negative magnetic selection enriched total CD8+ T cells. Germline loops: CDR1 MNHEY, CDR2 SVGEGT. CDR3 size: 22 residues. The source is a human donor in good health. What was sequenced was CD8+ T cells from PBMCs. V and J are TRBV6-2 or TRBV6-3 and TRBJ2-1; checking the TCRdb D call of TRBD2 is not possible without DNA. CDR3 sequence reads: CASSYSPGTSGRTSRPYNEQFF.